What follows describes a single T cell receptor (beta chain). Its specificity is unknown. The PCR had 60 Vbeta and 13 Jbeta primers. Only in-frame clones appear in the TCRdb table, and some are missing; sequencing was by immunoSEQ multiplex PCR. The table shows about 82,000 clones, with over 75% occurring only once. This specimen comes from a study of cytomegalovirus exposure and HLA in healthy donors. Overall study: HLA-typed donors were the source of 83 million or so unique TCRs held in an early data release.

The study sampled nominally healthy donors, though unrecorded immune exposures were likely. This CDR3 comprises 16 residues. Trimming at V came to 1 base and at J to 2 bases, leaving 2 bases not matched to a gene. Germline lookup yields CDR1 LNHNV and CDR2 YYDKDF (reference sequence). Study-level results: Overall, approximately 150 TCR beta chains were annotated as cytomegalovirus-associated. CMV serostatus alone was available as immune exposure information.

The chain employs TRBV15 and TRBJ2-1; 10 bases are shared with TRBD2. This receptor was identified in a man aged 50-59 years in good health and CMV-seronegative. The sample was PBMCs. The CDR3 sequence is CATSRGLAGAYNEQFF. CDR3 DNA sequence: TGTGCCACCAGCAGAGGTCTAGCGGGGGCCTACAATGAGCAGTTCTTC.